Listed here are 17 T cell receptor beta chains from one sample, sequenced in a study of T-cell memory formation after mild COVID-19 (dated by TCRdb to the early 2020s). Library preparation employed 5' RACE. Sequenced using an Illumina NovaSeq 6000. TCRdb applied fastp at Q25 and MiXCR to the public reads, then kept only in-frame beta chains. One record per CDR3 amino acid sequence lists the most common genes and DNA. The sample table holds around 510,000 distinct CDR3 sequences, of which 20% to 25% were seen once. Around 7.7% of the sample lies in the top ten. The sequenced sample consisted of PBMCs or a T cell subset sorted from them (not recorded which). Every receptor here comes from an adult woman who had mild COVID-19 (a few samples of this study predate the infection). The sample titles of this study are shuffled in the database, so cell type and time point are left out; the donor was told from shared clones.

This clonotype was counted ten times or more. The rearrangement joins TRBV5-6 to TRBJ2-3, with TRBD2 identical over 7 bases. Germline CDR1 and CDR2: SGHDT and YYEEEE. CDR3 size: 14 residues. V trimming: 1 base; J trimming: 2 bases; junction bases outside the gene matches: 1. The CDR3 coding sequence is TGTGCCAGCAGCTTGAGCGGGACCACAGATACGCAGTATTTT. Translated: CASSLSGTTDTQYF.

The CDR3 region is CASSEVASGTEAFF. For the CDR3, the DNA is TGTGCCAGCAGTGAAGTGGCGTCGGGCACTGAAGCTTTCTTT. The V and J genes are TRBV6-1 and TRBJ1-1, with D unresolved. CDR1 and CDR2 from the germline V gene are MNHNS and SASEGT. The CDR3 is 14 amino acids. V was cut by 1 base and J by 4 bases, with 10 bases left in between.

This clonotype was counted between two and nine times. The V gene is TRBV15, the J gene TRBJ2-5; D possibly matches TRBD1 or TRBD2 (5 bases each). This CDR3 has 12 residues. Germline-derived CDR1 and CDR2 are LNHNV and YYDKDF (reference sequence). The V end lost 8 bases, the J end lost 5 bases, and 12 bases lay between the germline ends. CDR3: CATRGAGETQYF. CDR3 nucleotides: TGTGCCACCCGGGGCGCCGGGGAGACCCAGTACTTC.

This clonotype was seen a few times. This rearrangement joins TRBV2 to TRBJ2-5; TRBD2 aligns across 9 bases. V dropped 5 bases and J dropped 4; count of bases not matched to a gene: 5. Looked up from germline, CDR1 is SNHLY and CDR2 is FYNNEI. This CDR3 is built from 14 residues. CDR3 residues: CASSISGRRETQYF. CDR3 in DNA: TGTGCCAGCAGTATTAGCGGGAGAAGAGAGACCCAGTACTTC. Drawing the rest from reference TRBV2 and TRBJ2-5, the complete variable domain is EPEVTQTPSHQVTQMGQEVILRCVPISNHLYFYWYRQILGQKVEFLVSFYNNEISEKSEIFDDQFSVERPDGSNFTLKIRSTKLEDSAMYFCASSISGRRETQYFGPGTRLLVL.

The genes are TRBV12-3 or TRBV12-4 and TRBJ1-1; D is perhaps TRBD1 (6 bases). Trimming removed 6 bases from V and 1 base from J, with 9 bases in between. The CDR3 is made up of 13 amino acids. The DNA of the CDR3 is TGTGCCAGCAGGAGACAGGCGAACACTGAAGCTTTCTTT. It translates to CASRRQANTEAFF.

V is TRBV12-3 or TRBV12-4 and J is TRBJ1-2, with D tentatively TRBD1 (5 bases). The CDR3 is 16 residues long. The ends were cut back, 2 bases at V and 1 base at J, with 14 bases in the middle. CDR3 in amino acids: CASSLNRGWSNYGYTF. The CDR3 nucleotides read TGTGCCAGCAGTTTAAATCGGGGGTGGAGTAACTATGGCTACACCTTC.

The CDR3 sequence: CASRETGAHYGYTF. DNA for the CDR3: TGTGCCAGCAGGGAGACAGGGGCCCACTATGGCTACACCTTC. This chain joins TRBV7-2 and TRBJ1-2; 8 bases are a match to TRBD1. CDR1 is SGHTA, CDR2 FQGNSA, per germline. V lost 6 bases and J lost 3; bases outside the gene matches: 6. The CDR3 runs to 14 residues.

The chain couples TRBV6-4 to TRBJ2-3; 10 positions agree with TRBD1. Losses at the gene ends were 2 bases for V and 0 bases for J; bases not matched to a gene: 5. The CDR3 consists of 17 residues. Germline V gives CDR1 MRHNA, CDR2 SNTAGT. The CDR3 DNA reads as TGTGCCAGCAGTGACGGGACAGGGGTTCTTAGCACAGATACGCAGTATTTT. It encodes CASSDGTGVLSTDTQYF.

The V and J genes are TRBV3-1 and TRBJ2-3, with D maybe TRBD1 (6 bases). Germline V gene sequence: CDR1 LGHDT, CDR2 YNNKEL (reference sequence). V was pared by 6 bases and J by 5 bases, with 12 bases between. The CDR3 is made up of 13 amino acids. The CDR3, as DNA: TGTGCCAGCAGGGAACAGGGAGAAGATACGCAGTATTTT. It translates to CASREQGEDTQYF.

The chain recombines TRBV14 with TRBJ2-7; no clear D. Deletions cut 4 bases from V and 6 bases from J, with 13 bases between. Per germline, CDR1 SGHDN and CDR2 FVKESK. This CDR3 comprises 13 residues. CDR3 region: CASSPRRLGEQYF. As DNA, the CDR3 is TGTGCCAGCAGCCCAAGACGTCTGGGCGAGCAGTACTTC. The entire variable domain, with the rest obtained from reference TRBV14 and TRBJ2-7, is as follows: EAGVTQFPSHSVIEKGQTVTLRCDPISGHDNLYWYRRVMGKEIKFLLHFVKESKQDESGMPNNRFLAERTGGTYSTLKVQPAELEDSGVYFCASSPRRLGEQYFGPGTRLTVT.

The chain employs TRBV4-1 and TRBJ1-4, with D possibly being TRBD1 (6 bases). Germline values: CDR1 MGHRA, CDR2 YSYEKL. The CDR3 runs 15 residues. The V gene lost 3 bases and the J gene lost 3 bases, with 11 bases spanning the gap. In DNA form, the CDR3 reads TGCGCCAGCAGCCATAGGGACAAATCTAATGAAAAACTGTTTTTT. Residues: CASSHRDKSNEKLFF.

A few counts support this clonotype. The gene calls are TRBV12-3 or TRBV12-4 and TRBJ1-1; D perhaps matches TRBD1 (6 bases). The V and J ends lost 6 bases and 1 base respectively, with 18 bases between them. This CDR3 has 16 amino acids. The CDR3: CASRSWAGAGNTEAFF. The CDR3 nucleotides read TGTGCCAGCAGGAGTTGGGCGGGGGCTGGGAACACTGAAGCTTTCTTT.

This clonotype was picked up many times. This sequence joins TRBV5-6 and TRBJ1-5; 7 nucleotides align to TRBD1. Trimming at V came to 4 bases and at J to 7 bases, leaving 11 bases not matched to a gene. The CDR3 runs 15 residues. In germline, CDR1 is SGHDT, CDR2 YYEEEE. The CDR3, as DNA: TGTGCCAGCAGCCTCTCTGGACAGGTAGTACAGCCCCAGCATTTT. It translates to CASSLSGQVVQPQHF.

The chain employs TRBV19 and TRBJ2-7, with D perhaps matching TRBD1 or TRBD2 (5 bases each). The germline CDR1 and CDR2 sequences are LNHDA and SQIVND (reference sequence). The CDR3 is 14 residues long. With 6 bases removed from V and 6 bases from J, the gap between germline ends came to 18 bases. The CDR3 sequence is CASSQTGTPSEQYF. For the CDR3, the DNA is TGTGCCAGTAGCCAGACCGGGACCCCGAGCGAGCAGTACTTC.

This clonotype was detected only a few times. The chain employs TRBV20-1 and TRBJ2-2; D is uncertain. The CDR3 is 16 amino acids. Germline CDR1 reads DFQATT; CDR2 reads SNEGSKA (reference sequence). Trimming removed 0 bases at V and 5 bases at J, with 16 bases between. The CDR3 DNA follows: TGCAGTGCTAGAGATGGGAAGACTTCCCCTACCGGGGAGCTGTTTTTT. Protein product: CSARDGKTSPTGELFF.

V and J are TRBV28 and TRBJ2-1; no firm D call. Germline-derived CDR1 and CDR2 are MDHEN and SYDVKM. The CDR3 contains 15 residues. The V end was cut by 11 bases, the J end by 0 bases, with 17 bases between. CDR3 coding DNA: TGTGCCTGCCTGAGAGGAGCTGGCTCCTACAATGAGCAGTTCTTC. It specifies CACLRGAGSYNEQFF.

The chain couples TRBV12-3 or TRBV12-4 to TRBJ2-7; 11 bases line up with TRBD1. V was clipped by 6 bases and J by 1 base; unmatched bases: 8. This CDR3 is 16 amino acids long. The CDR3 sequence: CASRLGQGASSYEQYF. The CDR3 DNA sequence: TGTGCCAGCAGACTCGGACAGGGGGCATCATCCTACGAGCAGTACTTC.